The 12 T cell receptor beta chains presented below share a single source sample, sequenced in a study of technical replicates of blood from a handful of donors. Sequencing used immunoSEQ multiplex PCR; TCRdb keeps in-frame clones, though not all of them. Of about 73,000 clones listed, 93% are singletons. The sample comprised T cells isolated from PBMCs. The origin of the receptors is a human donor in good health.

This chain uses TRBV15 with TRBJ1-2, with a possible D match to TRBD1 (5 bases). Trimming took 0 bases from V and 4 from J, leaving 9 bases between them. The CDR3 runs 14 residues. Germline V gene data show CDR1 as LNHNV and CDR2 as YYDKDF (reference sequence). In DNA form, the CDR3 reads TGTGCCACCAGCAGAGATGGAGGGACCTATGGCTACACCTTC. Its translation: CATSRDGGTYGYTF.

CDR3: CASSNTGQASDTQYF. In DNA form, the CDR3 reads TGTGCCAGCAGCAATACGGGACAGGCCTCAGATACGCAGTATTTT. V usage is TRBV28 and J usage is TRBJ2-3; 8 bases match TRBD1. V trimming: 6 bases; J trimming: 4 bases; junction bases outside the gene matches: 9. This CDR3 is built from 15 residues. Germline-derived CDR1 and CDR2 are MDHEN and SYDVKM.

The V and J genes are TRBV11-3 and TRBJ1-6; a possible D gene is TRBD1 (6 bases). There are 16 residues in the CDR3. V lost 4 bases, J lost 7 bases, and 17 bases lay in between. CDR1 SGHNT and CDR2 YENEEA come from the germline V gene. The CDR3 sequence is CASSSGGDRQNSPLHF. The CDR3 DNA reads as TGTGCCAGCAGCTCAGGAGGTGACAGGCAGAATTCACCCCTCCACTTT. The full variable domain, in which reference TRBV11-3 and TRBJ1-6 provide the parts outside the CDR3, is EAGVVQSPRYKIIEKKQPVAFWCNPISGHNTLYWYLQNLGQGPELLIRYENEEAVDDSQLPKDRFSAERLKGVDSTLKIQPAELGDSAVYLCASSSGGDRQNSPLHFGNGTRLTVT.

This chain joins TRBV10-1 and TRBJ2-3; a weak D match, TRBD1 (5 bases). CDR3 size: 14 residues. V was pared by 3 bases and J by 2 bases, with 9 bases between. Germline loops: CDR1 WNHNN, CDR2 SYGVQD (reference sequence). CDR3 sequence: CASSDYRLTDTQYF. The CDR3 DNA is TGCGCCAGCAGTGATTACAGGCTCACAGATACGCAGTATTTT.

This sequence joins TRBV28 and TRBJ2-7; 8 bases match TRBD1. From germline, CDR1 is MDHEN and CDR2 SYDVKM. With 6 bases clipped from V and 3 bases from J, the junction kept 10 bases outside the gene matches. This CDR3 has 15 amino acids. CDR3 sequence reads: CASSSGTGFDYEQYF. Here the CDR3 DNA reads TGTGCCAGCAGCTCCGGGACAGGCTTTGACTACGAGCAGTACTTC.

The V call is TRBV6-5, the J call TRBJ1-2; a weak D match, TRBD1 (6 bases). Germline CDR1 is MNHEY and CDR2 is SVGAGI. CDR3 length: 16 residues. Between the trimmed V and J ends, which lost 0 bases and 8 bases, there was a span of 19 bases. The CDR3 DNA reads TGTGCCAGCAGTTACTCGATTACTCCGACAGGTATCGGCTACACCTTC. Translated: CASSYSITPTGIGYTF.

The chain is built from TRBV11-3 and TRBJ1-1; unclear D gene. V dropped 5 bases and J dropped 4 bases, with 17 bases sitting between them. Germline V gives CDR1 SGHNT, CDR2 YENEEA. The CDR3 runs to 15 residues. Written as DNA, the CDR3 is TGTGCCAGCAGCGCGGAGAGGAGGGAGTTCACTGAAGCTTTCTTT. Translating gives CASSAERREFTEAFF.

The sample holds one count of this clone. This chain uses TRBV9 with TRBJ2-3; D is possibly TRBD1 (7 bases). With 4 bases removed from V and 2 bases from J, the gap between germline ends came to 14 bases. This CDR3 has 15 residues. Germline values: CDR1 SGDLS, CDR2 YYNGEE. The DNA of the CDR3 is TGTGCCAGCAGCACCCGACAGGGACTCACAGATACGCAGTATTTT. This translates into CASSTRQGLTDTQYF.

The chain carries TRBV7-6 and TRBJ2-1; D perhaps matches TRBD1 (6 bases). CDR1 and CDR2 (germline): SGHVS, FNYEAQ. Trimming shortened V by 5 bases and J by 4 bases, and 12 bases separated the two germline ends. The CDR3 is made up of 14 amino acids. The CDR3, as DNA: TGTGCCAGCAGCAAGCAGGACAGTTACAATGAGCAGTTCTTC. It translates to CASSKQDSYNEQFF. The full variable domain, with the rest looked up from reference TRBV7-6 and TRBJ2-1, is GAGVSQSPRYKVTKRGQDVALRCDPISGHVSLYWYRQALGQGPEFLTYFNYEAQQDKSGLPNDRFSAERPEGSISTLTIQRTEQRDSAMYRCASSKQDSYNEQFFGPGTRLTVL.

CDR3: CASSQVASFDTYNEQFF. The CDR3 bases are TGCGCCAGCAGCCAAGTAGCGAGTTTTGACACCTACAATGAGCAGTTCTTC. The chain carries TRBV4-1 and TRBJ2-1; TRBD2 is a possible D gene (5 bases). V was clipped by 1 base and J by 2 bases, with 15 bases between them. Germline V gene sequence: CDR1 MGHRA, CDR2 YSYEKL. This CDR3 spans 17 amino acids.

The chain employs TRBV28 and TRBJ1-2; no clear D. Between the trimmed V and J ends, which lost 5 bases and 8 bases, there was a span of 18 bases. The CDR3 spans 14 residues. The germline V gene has CDR1 MDHEN and CDR2 SYDVKM. The CDR3 sequence: CASSPFESGGGYTF. The CDR3 coding sequence is TGTGCCAGCAGTCCTTTCGAGAGCGGAGGCGGCTACACCTTC.

The chain employs TRBV6-1 and TRBJ2-2, with no clear D. CDR1 and CDR2 from the germline V gene are MNHNS and SASEGT. V was pared by 7 bases and J by 1 base, with 10 bases between. The CDR3 length is 14 residues. CDR3 DNA: TGTGCCAGCACTCGGGTGTGGAACACCGGGGAGCTGTTTTTT. Translation gives CASTRVWNTGELFF.